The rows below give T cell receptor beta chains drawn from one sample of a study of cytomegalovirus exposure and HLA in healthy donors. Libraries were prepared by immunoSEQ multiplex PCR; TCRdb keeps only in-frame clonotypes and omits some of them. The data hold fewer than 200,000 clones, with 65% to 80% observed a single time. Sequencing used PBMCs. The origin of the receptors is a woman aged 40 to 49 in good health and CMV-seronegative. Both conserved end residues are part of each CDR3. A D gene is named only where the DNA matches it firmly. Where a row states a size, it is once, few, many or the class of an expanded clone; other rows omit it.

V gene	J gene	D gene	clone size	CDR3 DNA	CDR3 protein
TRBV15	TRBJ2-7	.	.	TGTGCCACCAGCAGAGATCTGAGTACCTACGAGCAGTACTTC	CATSRDLSTYEQYF
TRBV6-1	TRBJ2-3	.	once	TGTGCCAGCAGTGAAGCGCTCGGTAGAGGCACAGATACGCAGTATTTT	CASSEALGRGTDTQYF
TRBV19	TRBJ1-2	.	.	TGTGCCAGTAGATGGGACAAAGCCTACACCTTC	CASRWDKAYTF
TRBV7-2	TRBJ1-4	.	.	TGTGCCAGCAGCTTAGCTGCAGGGAATAATGAAAAACTGTTTTTT	CASSLAAGNNEKLFF
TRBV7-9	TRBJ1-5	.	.	TGTGCCAGCAGCTCAGGACAGTTCAATCAGCCCCAGCATTTT	CASSSGQFNQPQHF
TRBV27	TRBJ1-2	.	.	TGTGCCAGCAGCAGATTACTCCGGGACCCAGGGGTCTATGGCTACACCTTC	CASSRLLRDPGVYGYTF
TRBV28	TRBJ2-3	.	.	TGTGCCAGCAGTTTAGGGCCAGGTCTAGCGATGCCGTTGGATACGCAGTATTTT	CASSLGPGLAMPLDTQYF
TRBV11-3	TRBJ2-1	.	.	TGTGCCAGCAGCCGCCGGGTAGCACCGGGGAATGAGCAGTTCTTC	CASSRRVAPGNEQFF
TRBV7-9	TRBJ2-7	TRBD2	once	TGTGCCAGCAGCTTTTCGGGGGGGCGAGGCGAGCAGTACTTC	CASSFSGGRGEQYF
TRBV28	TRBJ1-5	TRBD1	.	TGTGCCAGCAGCGGACAGGGAAATCAGCCCCAGCATTTT	CASSGQGNQPQHF
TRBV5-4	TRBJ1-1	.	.	TGTGCCAGCAGCTTTTCAGTCGCGAACACTGAAGCTTTCTTT	CASSFSVANTEAFF
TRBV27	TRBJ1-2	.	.	TGTGCCAGCAGTGAAGGGGGAAACTATGGCTACACCTTC	CASSEGGNYGYTF
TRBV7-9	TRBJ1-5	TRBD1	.	TGTGCCAGCAGCTCCACAGGGGTGGCTCAGCCCCAGCATTTT	CASSSTGVAQPQHF
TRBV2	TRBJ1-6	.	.	TGTGCCAGCAGCACCCCTCTTGGGGCTAATTCACCCCTCCACTTT	CASSTPLGANSPLHF
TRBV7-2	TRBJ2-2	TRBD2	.	TGTGCCAGCAGCTTAGGACTAGCGGGACTCGGGGAGCTGTTTTTT	CASSLGLAGLGELFF
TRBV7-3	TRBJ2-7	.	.	TGTGCCAGCAGCCCCTACAGGTCGGGCGAGCAGTACTTC	CASSPYRSGEQYF
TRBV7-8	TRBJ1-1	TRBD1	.	TGTGCCAGCAGCTTAGTGGGGGGGACAGGGGCGAAGAGCACTGAAGCTTTCTTT	CASSLVGGTGAKSTEAFF
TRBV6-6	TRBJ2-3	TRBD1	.	TGTGCCAGCAGTTATTGGACAGGGTCAGATACGCAGTATTTT	CASSYWTGSDTQYF
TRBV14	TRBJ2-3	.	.	TGTGCCAGCAGCCAAGGACTCAAAACTAGCACAGATACGCAGTATTTT	CASSQGLKTSTDTQYF
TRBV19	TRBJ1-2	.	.	TGTGCCAGTAGCTCCTATGGGGGCCAATCTTCTGGCTACACCTTC	CASSSYGGQSSGYTF
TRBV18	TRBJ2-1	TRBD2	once	TGTGCCAGCTACCAGCGGGAGGGCACCTACAATGAGCAGTTCTTC	CASYQREGTYNEQFF
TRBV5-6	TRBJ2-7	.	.	TGTGCCAGCAGCTTCTCGTCCTACGAGCAGTACTTC	CASSFSSYEQYF
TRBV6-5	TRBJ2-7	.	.	TGTGCCAGCAGTACCGATACAGGGCTCGACGAGCAGTACTTC	CASSTDTGLDEQYF
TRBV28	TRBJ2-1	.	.	TGTGCCAGCAGTTCGTTCGATGAGCAGTTCTTC	CASSSFDEQFF
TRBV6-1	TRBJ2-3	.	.	TGTGCCAGCAGTGATCAGTATACGCAGTATTTT	CASSDQYTQYF
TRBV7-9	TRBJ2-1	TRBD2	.	TGTGCCAGCACCAACCACGGGGGGGCAAACAATGAGCAGTTCTTC	CASTNHGGANNEQFF
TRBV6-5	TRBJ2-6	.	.	TGTGCCAGCAATAGGAGGGTTGGGGCCAACGTCCTGACTTTC	CASNRRVGANVLTF
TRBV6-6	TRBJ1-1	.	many	TGTGCCAGCAGTTATAGCGACACTGAAGCTTTCTTT	CASSYSDTEAFF